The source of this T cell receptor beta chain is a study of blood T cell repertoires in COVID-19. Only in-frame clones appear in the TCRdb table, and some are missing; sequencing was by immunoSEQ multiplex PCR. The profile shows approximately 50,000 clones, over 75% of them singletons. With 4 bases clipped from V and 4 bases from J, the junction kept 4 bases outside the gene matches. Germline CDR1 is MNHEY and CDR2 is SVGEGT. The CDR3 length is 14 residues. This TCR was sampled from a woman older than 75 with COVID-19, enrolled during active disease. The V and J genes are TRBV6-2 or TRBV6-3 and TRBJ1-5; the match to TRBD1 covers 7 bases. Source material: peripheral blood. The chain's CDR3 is CASSSTGTNQPQHF. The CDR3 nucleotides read TGTGCCAGCAGTTCGACAGGGACAAATCAGCCCCAGCATTTT.